Following are 27 T cell receptor beta chains from one sample sequenced in a study of radiation and T cells in renal cell carcinoma. Sample time point: baseline pretreatment blood. The treatment: 15 Gy SBRT to primary tumor, nephrectomy 4 weeks later. Measured with immunoSEQ multiplex PCR; TCRdb has only the in-frame clones, and not every one. The sample consists of over 85,000 clones, about 79% of them appearing once. The specimen comprised blood, sampled from a patient whose treatment included radiotherapy and nephrectomy. These TCRs come from a man aged 60-69 years with renal cell carcinoma.

This chain's CDR3 is CATSRDGPRGRGYTF. CDR3 sequence (DNA): TGTGCCACCAGCAGAGATGGTCCCAGGGGTCGTGGCTACACCTTC. The chain employs TRBV15 and TRBJ1-2, with TRBD1 as a possible D gene (6 bases). The CDR3 consists of 15 residues. Trimming took 0 bases from V and 7 from J, leaving 15 bases between them. The germline gives CDR1 LNHNV, CDR2 YYDKDF (reference sequence).

In this sample, this clone turned up once. This chain connects TRBV11-3 to TRBJ2-1; possible D gene TRBD1, 6 bases. The CDR3 runs 16 residues. V lost 5 bases and J 4 bases, leaving 18 bases between the germline ends. The V gene's germline CDR1 is SGHNT and CDR2 YENEEA. CDR3 nucleotide sequence: TGTGCCAGCAGCCTAGGGGGACGGATCTTTTACAATGAGCAGTTCTTC. Residues: CASSLGGRIFYNEQFF.

The rearrangement uses TRBV5-4 and TRBJ1-3, with 7 bases matching TRBD1. The J segment lost 1 base and the V segment lost 8 bases, leaving 3 bases of the junction unmatched. The CDR3 is made up of 13 amino acids. CDR1 and CDR2 from the germline V gene are SGHNT and YYREEE (reference sequence). The CDR3 protein is CARPTGSGNTIYF. The DNA for the CDR3 is TGTGCCAGACCGACAGGGTCTGGAAACACCATATATTTT.

V usage is TRBV7-9 and J usage is TRBJ2-5, with D perhaps matching TRBD1 (6 bases). V was pared by 6 bases and J by 0 bases, with 14 bases between. The CDR3 is made up of 15 amino acids. Germline V gives CDR1 SEHNR, CDR2 FQNEAQ (reference sequence). The CDR3 coding sequence is TGTGCCAGCAGTCCGCGACAGGCGTACCAAGAGACCCAGTACTTC. This encodes CASSPRQAYQETQYF.

The chain links TRBV4-2 to TRBJ2-6; TRBD1 is a possible D gene (6 bases). CDR3 length equals 19 residues. Germline CDR1 reads LGHNA; CDR2 reads YNFKEQ. V gave up 1 base and J gave up 0 bases, with 16 bases separating them. The CDR3 protein is CASSQVLGQSLSGANVLTF. Written as DNA, the CDR3 is TGTGCCAGCAGCCAAGTGCTCGGACAGTCTCTCTCTGGGGCCAACGTCCTGACTTTC.

This chain links TRBV7-9 with TRBJ2-1; no clear D. V was pared by 1 base and J by 9 bases, with 7 bases between. The CDR3 is made up of 12 amino acids. Germline CDR1 is SEHNR and CDR2 is FQNEAQ (reference sequence). The DNA of the CDR3 is TGTGCCAGCAGCTTAGTAGGGTTTGAGCAGTTCTTC. This gives the protein CASSLVGFEQFF.

The chain combines TRBV27 with TRBJ1-2, with D perhaps TRBD1 (6 bases). CDR3 size: 18 residues. Germline assignment: CDR1 MNHEY and CDR2 SMNVEV (reference sequence). Trimming stripped 5 bases from V and 3 bases from J, with 25 bases between. Written as DNA, the CDR3 is TGTGCCAGCAGTCCCAGCCAGGGGCCCCTCTCCAGGGACTATGGCTACACCTTC. Translation: CASSPSQGPLSRDYGYTF.

V is TRBV10-3 and J is TRBJ2-1, with no clear D. Germline V CDR1 and CDR2: ENHRY, SYGVKD. The CDR3 extends over 13 amino acids. V was trimmed by 2 bases and J by 6 bases, leaving 8 bases between them. DNA for the CDR3: TGTGCCATCAGTGAGCCCGCTGGCAATGAGCAGTTCTTC. Residues: CAISEPAGNEQFF.

CDR3 sequence (DNA): TGTGCCAGCAGCTTTCCGGGAGGGCCCTCCTACAATGAGCAGTTCTTC. It yields the protein CASSFPGGPSYNEQFF. The chain joins TRBV7-2 to TRBJ2-1, with TRBD2 identical over 8 bases. The junction had 4 bases not matched to a gene; V was cut back by 3 bases and J by 0 bases. Per germline, CDR1 SGHTA and CDR2 FQGNSA. This CDR3 is 16 amino acids long.

For this clone: One junction end does not reproduce the germline sequence, and a read error may be involved. The V call is TRBV5-4, the J call TRBJ2-7; 8 nucleotides agree with TRBD2. Germline CDR1 reads SGHNT; CDR2 reads YYREEE (reference sequence). CDR3 size: 13 residues. The CDR3 region is CAGSLAGGHEQYF. DNA of the CDR3: TGTGCCGGCAGCTTGGCGGGAGGCCACGAGCAGTACTTC. Full variable domain (remainder filled in from reference TRBV5-4 and TRBJ2-7): ETGVTQSPTHLIKTRGQQVTLRCSSQSGHNTVSWYQQALGQGPQFIFQYYREEENGRGNFPPRFSGLQFPNYSSELNVNALELDDSALYLCAGSLAGGHEQYFGPGTRLTVT.

The V call is TRBV2, the J call TRBJ2-5; a possible D gene is TRBD1 (5 bases). V was clipped by 3 bases and J by 7 bases, with 12 bases between them. This CDR3 is built from 13 residues. Germline V gene sequence: CDR1 SNHLY, CDR2 FYNNEI. CDR3 loop: CASSEALRGTQYF. Written as DNA, the CDR3 is TGTGCCAGCAGTGAGGCCCTAAGGGGGACCCAGTACTTC. The entire variable domain, with the rest obtained from reference TRBV2 and TRBJ2-5, is as follows: EPEVTQTPSHQVTQMGQEVILRCVPISNHLYFYWYRQILGQKVEFLVSFYNNEISEKSEIFDDQFSVERPDGSNFTLKIRSTKLEDSAMYFCASSEALRGTQYFGPGTRLLVL.

This chain joins TRBV30 and TRBJ2-1, with TRBD2 identical over 8 bases. V lost 5 bases to trimming and J lost 1 base; unmatched junction nucleotides: 7. Germline CDR1 reads GTSNPN; CDR2 reads SVGIG (reference sequence). The CDR3 has 15 amino acids. CDR3 in amino acids: CAWAPTSGSYNEQFF. The CDR3 DNA sequence: TGTGCCTGGGCACCAACTAGCGGATCCTACAATGAGCAGTTCTTC.

Regarding this clone: A junction end diverges from the germline sequence, so it may reflect a read error. The same CDR3 can be traced to other DNA sequences in this sample. The chain recombines TRBV4-3 with TRBJ2-2, with D tentatively TRBD1 (5 bases). The CDR3 loop spans 15 amino acids. The germline CDR1 and CDR2 sequences are LGHNA and YSLEER. CDR3 in DNA: TGCGCCAGTAGCCAAGATCCAGCCAGGGTCGGGGAGCTGTTTTTT. It specifies CASSQDPARVGELFF.

The genes are TRBV10-1 and TRBJ2-1, with 8 bases matching TRBD1. V dropped 4 bases and J dropped 3; count of bases not matched to a gene: 5. The CDR3 runs to 15 residues. The germline V gene has CDR1 WNHNN and CDR2 SYGVQD (reference sequence). CDR3 loop: CASSADRVGYNEQFF. In DNA, the CDR3 is TGCGCCAGCAGTGCGGACAGGGTGGGCTACAATGAGCAGTTCTTC.

This clone was counted a few times. V is TRBV30 and J is TRBJ1-1; 8 bases map to TRBD1. Germline CDR1 is GTSNPN and CDR2 is SVGIG (reference sequence). V dropped 2 bases and J dropped 1; count of bases not matched to a gene: 3. The CDR3 has 14 amino acids. The DNA for the CDR3 is TGTGCCTGGAGTTCAGGACAGGGGAACACTGAAGCTTTCTTT. It translates to CAWSSGQGNTEAFF.

The chain combines TRBV15 with TRBJ2-3; D unresolved. The germline V gene has CDR1 LNHNV and CDR2 YYDKDF (reference sequence). CDR3 length equals 14 residues. Trimming took off 6 bases at V and 2 bases at J, with 12 bases between the two ends. CDR3 protein: CATRSAYSTDTQYF. The CDR3 region has the DNA TGTGCCACCAGGAGCGCCTATTCCACAGATACGCAGTATTTT.

The chain couples TRBV15 to TRBJ2-3; no clear D. CDR1 is LNHNV and CDR2 is YYDKDF in the germline V gene (reference sequence). Trimming stripped 5 bases from V and 4 bases from J, with 13 bases between. The CDR3 extends over 14 amino acids. CDR3 region: CATSGIGVSDTQYF. Written as DNA, the CDR3 is TGTGCCACCAGCGGGATAGGAGTATCAGATACGCAGTATTTT.

This clone was observed a single time. The V call is TRBV5-1, the J call TRBJ1-2; tentatively, D is TRBD1 (6 bases). The CDR3 is 14 amino acids. V dropped 4 bases and J dropped 2 bases, with 12 bases sitting between them. Germline V gene lookup returns CDR1 SGHRS and CDR2 YFSETQ. CDR3 region: CASSTQGNNYGYTF. Here the CDR3 DNA reads TGCGCCAGCAGCACTCAGGGGAACAACTATGGCTACACCTTC.

V usage is TRBV5-1 and J usage is TRBJ2-7; D may be TRBD2 (6 bases). The CDR3 loop spans 15 amino acids. The V end lost 4 bases, the J end lost 0 bases, and 14 bases lay between the germline ends. Germline V gives CDR1 SGHRS, CDR2 YFSETQ. CDR3 bases: TGCGCCAGCAGCCGCGGGACGTTCAGCTCCTACGAGCAGTACTTC. It yields the protein CASSRGTFSSYEQYF. The variable domain in full, with the rest retrieved from reference TRBV5-1 and TRBJ2-7, is KAGVTQTPRYLIKTRGQQVTLSCSPISGHRSVSWYQQTPGQGLQFLFEYFSETQRNKGNFPGRFSGRQFSNSRSEMNVSTLELGDSALYLCASSRGTFSSYEQYFGPGTRLTVT.

The J gene is TRBJ2-7, the V gene TRBV6-1; D is uncertain. Trimming cost V 4 bases and J 6 bases, with 1 base left between them. The germline V gene has CDR1 MNHNS and CDR2 SASEGT. The CDR3 contains 9 residues. Here the CDR3 reads CASSGEQYF. Written as DNA, the CDR3 is TGTGCCAGCAGTGGCGAGCAGTACTTC.

The rearrangement joins TRBV29-1 to TRBJ2-1, with D perhaps matching TRBD1 or TRBD2 (5 bases each). V gave up 4 bases and J gave up 0 bases, with 10 bases separating them. The germline V gene encodes CDR1 SQVTM and CDR2 ANQGSEA. The CDR3 has 14 residues. DNA for the CDR3: TGCAGCGTTGGGGGGTTTAGCTCCTACAATGAGCAGTTCTTC. It specifies CSVGGFSSYNEQFF.

The chain couples TRBV19 to TRBJ1-3, with D maybe TRBD1 (6 bases). CDR3 length: 15 amino acids. Looked up from germline, CDR1 is LNHDA and CDR2 is SQIVND (reference sequence). Trimming removed 8 bases at V and 0 bases at J, with 14 bases between. The chain's CDR3 is CASHRDHNSGNTIYF. CDR3 sequence (DNA): TGTGCCAGTCACAGGGACCATAACTCTGGAAACACCATATATTTT.

This CDR3 is CASSLQGPLNVFF. As DNA, the CDR3 is TGTGCCAGCAGCTTGCAGGGCCCCTTAAATGTTTTCTTT. This chain joins TRBV28 and TRBJ1-1, with D perhaps matching TRBD1 (5 bases). This CDR3 is 13 amino acids long. V was clipped by 6 bases and J by 13 bases, with 21 bases between them. CDR1 and CDR2 (germline): MDHEN, SYDVKM.

The chain joins TRBV5-6 to TRBJ1-3; TRBD1 might be the D (5 bases). Germline CDR1 is SGHDT and CDR2 is YYEEEE. Trimming pared 3 bases from V and 8 bases from J, leaving 12 bases between. The CDR3 consists of 13 residues. Here the CDR3 DNA reads TGTGCCAGCAGCTCGGACATCTACTACACCATATATTTT. Its protein is CASSSDIYYTIYF.

V usage is TRBV7-8 and J usage is TRBJ2-3; the D gene is possibly TRBD2 (5 bases). This CDR3 is built from 15 residues. Germline V CDR1 and CDR2: SGHVS, FQNEAQ. The V end was cut by 6 bases, the J end by 4 bases, with 17 bases between. The chain's CDR3 is CASSSTRTPADTQYF. The CDR3 bases are TGTGCCAGCAGTTCTACTAGGACCCCCGCAGATACGCAGTATTTT. The whole variable domain, remainder taken from reference TRBV7-8 and TRBJ2-3, is GAGVSQSPRYKVAKRGQDVALRCDPISGHVSLFWYQQALGQGPEFLTYFQNEAQLDKSGLPSDRFFAERPEGSVSTLKIQRTQQEDSAVYLCASSSTRTPADTQYFGPGTRLTVL.

The V call is TRBV11-2, the J call TRBJ2-7, with 7 bases identical to TRBD1. The germline V gene has CDR1 SGHAT and CDR2 FQNNGV. V lost 2 bases to trimming and J lost 2 bases; unmatched junction nucleotides: 9. This CDR3 spans 16 amino acids. The CDR3 loop reads CASSLLRRDRAYEQYF. The CDR3 coding sequence is TGTGCCAGCAGCTTACTGCGCCGGGACAGAGCCTACGAGCAGTACTTC. Full variable domain (missing parts from reference TRBV11-2 and TRBJ2-7): EAGVAQSPRYKIIEKRQSVAFWCNPISGHATLYWYQQILGQGPKLLIQFQNNGVVDDSQLPKDRFSAERLKGVDSTLKIQPAKLEDSAVYLCASSLLRRDRAYEQYFGPGTRLTVT.

The chain has TRBV7-2 and TRBJ2-1; 9 nucleotides align to TRBD2. The CDR3 sequence is 16 residues long. V was clipped by 2 bases and J by 5 bases; unmatched bases: 7. The V gene's germline CDR1 is SGHTA and CDR2 FQGNSA. Here the CDR3 reads CASSLFGGRGDNEQFF. The CDR3 DNA sequence: TGTGCCAGCAGCTTATTTGGCGGGAGGGGGGACAATGAGCAGTTCTTC.